A selection of T cell receptor beta chains follows, all from one sample in a study of cytomegalovirus exposure and HLA in healthy donors. The repertoire was sequenced with immunoSEQ multiplex PCR; TCRdb's copy has only in-frame clones and lacks some. The repertoire holds 160,000 or so clones, just under 80% seen once, with 1.3% in the top ten. The sample consisted of PBMCs. The origin of the receptors is a young man in good health and CMV-seronegative. The CDR3 runs from the conserved cysteine through the conserved F or W. Fields, in order: J gene, CDR3 length, V gene, clone size, D gene, CDR3 DNA, CDR3 protein. A D gene is named only where the DNA matches it firmly. Size is stated for part of the rows, as once, few or many counts, or as a class when the clone is expanded.

J gene: TRBJ2-7
CDR3 length: 13
V gene: TRBV28
clone size: once
D gene: NA
CDR3 DNA: TGTGCCAGCGGGCAGGGTGTGGGTCGGGAGCAGTACTTC
CDR3 protein: CASGQGVGREQYF

J gene: TRBJ1-3
CDR3 length: 17
V gene: TRBV19
clone size: NA
D gene: NA
CDR3 DNA: TGTGCCAGTAGTATAGATGTGGGGCCGAGCTCTGGAAACACCATATATTTT
CDR3 protein: CASSIDVGPSSGNTIYF

J gene: TRBJ1-3
CDR3 length: 16
V gene: TRBV4-3
clone size: NA
D gene: TRBD1
CDR3 DNA: TGCGCCAGCAGCCAAGGCGACAGGGCCTCTGGAAACACCATATATTTT
CDR3 protein: CASSQGDRASGNTIYF

J gene: TRBJ2-1
CDR3 length: 16
V gene: TRBV9
clone size: NA
D gene: TRBD2
CDR3 DNA: TGTGCCAGCAGCCCCCCTAGCGGGGTCTACAGCTATGAGCAGTTCTTC
CDR3 protein: CASSPPSGVYSYEQFF

J gene: TRBJ2-5
CDR3 length: 16
V gene: TRBV10-3
clone size: NA
D gene: TRBD1
CDR3 DNA: TGTGCCATCAGTGGACATATGACAGGGGTACAAGAGACCCAGTACTTC
CDR3 protein: CAISGHMTGVQETQYF

J gene: TRBJ2-7
CDR3 length: 15
V gene: TRBV6-1
clone size: NA
D gene: TRBD1
CDR3 DNA: TGTGCCAGCAGTGAATGGGACAGGGGAAGGTACGAGCAGTACTTC
CDR3 protein: CASSEWDRGRYEQYF

J gene: TRBJ2-5
CDR3 length: 15
V gene: TRBV29-1
clone size: NA
D gene: TRBD2
CDR3 DNA: TGCAGCGCCGCCCTTACTAGCGGGTTGGGAGAGACCCAGTACTTC
CDR3 protein: CSAALTSGLGETQYF

J gene: TRBJ1-6
CDR3 length: 17
V gene: TRBV4-3
clone size: NA
D gene: NA
CDR3 DNA: TGCGCCAGCAGCCAAGATACGGGGTCCTCCTATAATTCACCCCTCCACTTT
CDR3 protein: CASSQDTGSSYNSPLHF

J gene: TRBJ2-1
CDR3 length: 15
V gene: TRBV5-1
clone size: NA
D gene: TRBD2
CDR3 DNA: TGCGCCAGCAGCTTGGCAGCGGGAGGTCTCAATGAGCAGTTCTTC
CDR3 protein: CASSLAAGGLNEQFF

J gene: TRBJ2-1
CDR3 length: 17
V gene: TRBV5-1
clone size: NA
D gene: NA
CDR3 DNA: TGCGCCAGCAGCTTGGCGGGGTTCGGAAGCTCCTACAATGAGCAGTTCTTC
CDR3 protein: CASSLAGFGSSYNEQFF

J gene: TRBJ1-1
CDR3 length: 12
V gene: TRBV30
clone size: NA
D gene: NA
CDR3 DNA: TGTGCCTGGAACACAGGGCGGACTGAAGCTTTCTTT
CDR3 protein: CAWNTGRTEAFF

J gene: TRBJ2-7
CDR3 length: 15
V gene: TRBV4-2
clone size: NA
D gene: NA
CDR3 DNA: TGTGCCAGCAGCAAAGAACAGGGCACAACCTACGAGCAGTACTTC
CDR3 protein: CASSKEQGTTYEQYF

J gene: TRBJ1-5
CDR3 length: 13
V gene: TRBV28
clone size: NA
D gene: NA
CDR3 DNA: TGTGCCAGCAGTTTTCGGGGGGGTCAGCCCCAGCATTTT
CDR3 protein: CASSFRGGQPQHF